This T cell receptor beta chain stems from a study of cytomegalovirus exposure and HLA in healthy donors. This clone was seen a single time. No antigen is known for it. A multiplex PCR was run with 60 Vbeta primers and 13 Jbeta primers. Assay: immunoSEQ multiplex PCR; the TCRdb copy retains only in-frame clones and omits some. The table has approximately 150,000 clones, just over 75% seen once; the top ten hold about 1.4%. Trimming cost V 1 base and J 3 bases, with 10 bases left between them. The CDR3 is 15 residues long. Per the germline V gene, CDR1 is SGHNT and CDR2 is YYREEE (reference sequence). Study-level points and caveats: Accurate predictions that matched the HLA-A and HLA-B alleles of most subjects were reportedly made from TCR beta sequences.

Material: PBMCs. The chain recombines TRBV5-4 with TRBJ1-4, with a possible D match to TRBD1 (5 bases). The clonotype comes from a woman in her twenties or thirties in good health and CMV-seropositive. The CDR3: CASSLQGGSNEKLFF. The DNA for the CDR3 is TGTGCCAGCAGCTTGCAGGGAGGCTCTAATGAAAAACTGTTTTTT.